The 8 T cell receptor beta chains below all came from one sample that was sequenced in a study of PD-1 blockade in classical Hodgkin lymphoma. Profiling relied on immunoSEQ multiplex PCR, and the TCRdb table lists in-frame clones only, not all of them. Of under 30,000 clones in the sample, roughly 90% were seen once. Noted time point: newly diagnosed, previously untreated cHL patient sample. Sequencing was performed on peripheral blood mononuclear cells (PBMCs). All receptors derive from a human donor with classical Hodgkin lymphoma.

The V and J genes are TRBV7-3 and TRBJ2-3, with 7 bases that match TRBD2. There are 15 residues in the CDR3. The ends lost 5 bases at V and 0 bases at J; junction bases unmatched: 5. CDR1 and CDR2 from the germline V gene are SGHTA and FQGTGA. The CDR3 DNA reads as TGTGCCAGCAGCCGGAATAGCGGGAGCACAGATACGCAGTATTTT. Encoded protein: CASSRNSGSTDTQYF.

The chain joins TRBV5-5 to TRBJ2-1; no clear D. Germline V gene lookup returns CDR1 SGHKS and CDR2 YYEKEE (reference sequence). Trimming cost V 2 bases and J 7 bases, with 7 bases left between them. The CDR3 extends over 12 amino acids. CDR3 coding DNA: TGTGCCAGCAGCTTCTGGGGTAATGAGCAGTTCTTC. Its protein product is CASSFWGNEQFF.

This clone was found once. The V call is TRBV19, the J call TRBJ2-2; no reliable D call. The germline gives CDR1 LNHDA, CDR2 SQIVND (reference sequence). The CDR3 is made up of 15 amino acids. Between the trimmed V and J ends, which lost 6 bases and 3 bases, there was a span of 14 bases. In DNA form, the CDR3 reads TGTGCCAGTAGCCGGTTCGGATCGGACACCGGGGAGCTGTTTTTT. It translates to CASSRFGSDTGELFF.

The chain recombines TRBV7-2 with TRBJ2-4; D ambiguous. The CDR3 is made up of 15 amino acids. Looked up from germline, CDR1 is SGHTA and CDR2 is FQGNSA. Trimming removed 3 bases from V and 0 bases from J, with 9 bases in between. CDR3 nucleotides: TGTGCCAGCAGCTTGGTAGGGCTAGCCAAAAACATTCAGTACTTC. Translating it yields CASSLVGLAKNIQYF.

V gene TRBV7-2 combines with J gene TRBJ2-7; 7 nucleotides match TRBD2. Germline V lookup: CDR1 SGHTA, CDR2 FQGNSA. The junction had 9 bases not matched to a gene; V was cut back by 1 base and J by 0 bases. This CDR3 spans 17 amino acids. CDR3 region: CASSLVSGLGSSYEQYF. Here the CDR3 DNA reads TGTGCCAGCAGCTTAGTATCTGGACTAGGGAGCTCCTACGAGCAGTACTTC.

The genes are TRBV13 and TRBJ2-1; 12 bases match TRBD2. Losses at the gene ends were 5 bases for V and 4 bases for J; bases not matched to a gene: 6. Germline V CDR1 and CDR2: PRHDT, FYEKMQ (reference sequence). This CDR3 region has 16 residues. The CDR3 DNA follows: TGTGCCAGCAGCGAGTCCCTAGCGGGAGGGTACAATGAGCAGTTCTTC. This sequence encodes CASSESLAGGYNEQFF.

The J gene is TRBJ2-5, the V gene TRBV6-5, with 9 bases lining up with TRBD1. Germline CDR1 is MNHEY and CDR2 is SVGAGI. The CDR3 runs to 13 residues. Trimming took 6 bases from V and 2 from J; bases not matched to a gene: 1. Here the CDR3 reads CASRGTGQETQYF. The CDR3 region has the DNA TGTGCCAGCAGAGGGACAGGGCAAGAGACCCAGTACTTC.

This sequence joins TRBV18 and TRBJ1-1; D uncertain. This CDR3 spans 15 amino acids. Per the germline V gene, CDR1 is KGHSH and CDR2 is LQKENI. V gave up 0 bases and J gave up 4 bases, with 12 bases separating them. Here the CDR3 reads CASSPPSLGGTEAFF. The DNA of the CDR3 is TGTGCCAGCTCACCACCGAGCCTGGGAGGCACTGAAGCTTTCTTT.